One and the same sample provided the 26 T cell receptor beta chains below, sequenced in a study of control samples from healthy donors and cancer patients. TCRdb keeps only in-frame clones here, not all; method: immunoSEQ multiplex PCR. Among about 170,000 clones listed, over 85% were seen once. The sample taken for sequencing was blood. These receptors were collected from a man aged 30 to 45 in good health.

V and J are TRBV7-2 and TRBJ1-3; D not certain. The CDR3 has 13 residues. The ends were cut back, 2 bases at V and 6 bases at J, with 8 bases in the middle. CDR1 SGHTA and CDR2 FQGNSA come from the germline V gene. CDR3 bases: TGTGCCAGCAGCTTAAGGCTTTCAAACACCATATATTTT. Amino acid sequence: CASSLRLSNTIYF.

This clone has just a few counts. The chain recombines TRBV6-1 with TRBJ2-7; no definite D call. V lost 2 bases and J 1 base, leaving 9 bases between the germline ends. Germline loops: CDR1 MNHNS, CDR2 SASEGT. This CDR3 region has 14 residues. CDR3 loop: CASSESFASYEQYF. Here the CDR3 DNA reads TGTGCCAGCAGTGAATCCTTTGCGTCCTACGAGCAGTACTTC.

This sequence joins TRBV6-5 and TRBJ2-1, with TRBD2 identical over 13 bases. Germline V gene lookup returns CDR1 MNHEY and CDR2 SVGAGI. The CDR3 runs 14 residues. With 10 bases clipped from V and 6 bases from J, the junction kept 6 bases outside the gene matches. CDR3 loop: CATKLAGGLNEQFF. The CDR3 DNA sequence: TGTGCCACCAAACTAGCGGGGGGGCTCAATGAGCAGTTCTTC.

The chain employs TRBV28 and TRBJ1-2; 7 bases agree with TRBD1. Looked up from germline, CDR1 is MDHEN and CDR2 is SYDVKM. After removal of 2 bases from V and 8 bases from J, the junction contained 8 bases not matched to a gene. The CDR3 loop spans 14 amino acids. The CDR3 region has the DNA TGTGCCAGCAGTTTAGCCCGACAGGGAGCAGGCTACACCTTC. It translates to CASSLARQGAGYTF.

The CDR3 nucleotides read TGTGCCAGCAGCTTTACGAGGAACACTGAAGCTTTCTTT. Translated: CASSFTRNTEAFF. V is TRBV7-6 and J is TRBJ1-1; no clear D gene. The CDR3 runs 13 residues. Germline V gene lookup returns CDR1 SGHVS and CDR2 FNYEAQ. Trimming pared 3 bases from V and 1 base from J, leaving 6 bases between.

This clone has only one observation. This sample includes further DNA sequences coding for the same CDR3. This chain joins TRBV6-1 and TRBJ2-7, with 8 positions matching TRBD2. Trimming took 3 bases from V and 3 from J; bases not matched to a gene: 4. This CDR3 is 14 amino acids long. In germline, CDR1 is MNHNS, CDR2 SASEGT. CDR3 in amino acids: CASSEAGGLYEQYF. CDR3 DNA: TGTGCCAGCAGTGAGGCGGGGGGACTCTACGAGCAGTACTTC.

CDR3 coding DNA: TGCGCCAGCAGCGTCGACAGGCTAAAGGGGTTAACATCACCCCTCCACTTT. It codes for CASSVDRLKGLTSPLHF. V usage is TRBV5-1 and J usage is TRBJ1-6, with D tentatively TRBD1 (6 bases). V was pared by 4 bases and J by 10 bases, with 24 bases between. CDR3 length equals 17 residues. The germline V gene encodes CDR1 SGHRS and CDR2 YFSETQ.

The rearrangement uses TRBV5-6 and TRBJ1-5; perhaps TRBD1 as D (5 bases). V was clipped by 0 bases and J by 9 bases, with 13 bases between them. The CDR3 has 14 amino acids. CDR1 is SGHDT and CDR2 is YYEEEE in the germline V gene. The CDR3 region is CASSLGQTLGPQHF. CDR3 bases: TGTGCCAGCAGCTTGGGACAGACCCTAGGGCCCCAGCATTTT.

The chain couples TRBV13 to TRBJ2-7, with TRBD1 matching 7 bases. CDR3 size: 13 residues. Trimming removed 4 bases from V and 5 bases from J; junction bases left unmatched: 5. Per the germline V gene, CDR1 is PRHDT and CDR2 is FYEKMQ (reference sequence). For the CDR3, the DNA is TGTGCCAGCAGCTCCTTTACAGGGGACGAGCAGTACTTC. Encoded protein: CASSSFTGDEQYF.

The chain is built from TRBV18 and TRBJ1-3; D is perhaps TRBD1 (6 bases). Germline V gene lookup returns CDR1 KGHSH and CDR2 LQKENI. V was cut by 3 bases and J by 0 bases, with 15 bases left in between. CDR3 length equals 17 residues. CDR3 in amino acids: CASSPPDRLSSGNTIYF. CDR3 DNA sequence: TGTGCCAGCTCACCTCCCGACAGGCTTAGCTCTGGAAACACCATATATTTT.

The CDR3 sequence: CASSLVERFGLNTQYF. CDR3 sequence (DNA): TGTGCCAGCAGCTTAGTAGAGCGGTTCGGTCTCAATACGCAGTATTTT. The chain recombines TRBV7-8 with TRBJ2-3; a weak D match, TRBD2 (5 bases). The V end was cut by 1 base, the J end by 7 bases, with 18 bases between. Germline CDR1 is SGHVS and CDR2 is FQNEAQ. This CDR3 spans 16 amino acids.

CDR3 amino acids: CASRKREGETQYF. Written as DNA, the CDR3 is TGTGCCAGCAGAAAAAGGGAGGGGGAGACCCAGTACTTC. The chain carries TRBV2 and TRBJ2-5; 7 bases match TRBD2. V lost 6 bases and J lost 5; bases outside the gene matches: 6. The germline gives CDR1 SNHLY, CDR2 FYNNEI. CDR3 length: 13 residues.

The DNA for the CDR3 is TGTGCCAGCAGTGAAATGGTCAGCCATCCGAACACTGAAGCTTTCTTT. This sequence encodes CASSEMVSHPNTEAFF. The rearrangement links TRBV6-1 to TRBJ1-1; D gene ambiguous. The CDR3 runs to 16 residues. Germline values: CDR1 MNHNS, CDR2 SASEGT. The V and J ends lost 2 bases and 1 base respectively, with 14 bases between them.

In this sample, this clone turned up a few times. The chain has TRBV2 and TRBJ2-7, with a tentative D call TRBD1 (6 bases). This CDR3 is 10 amino acids long. Looked up from germline, CDR1 is SNHLY and CDR2 is FYNNEI. Between the trimmed V and J ends, which lost 10 bases and 4 bases, there was a span of 8 bases. The CDR3 reads CATGDYEQYF. The CDR3 DNA reads as TGTGCCACAGGGGATTACGAGCAGTACTTC.

The chain has TRBV28 and TRBJ1-1; the D is unclear. The V gene's germline CDR1 is MDHEN and CDR2 SYDVKM. The CDR3 sequence is 12 residues long. The germline V and J ends were trimmed by 5 bases and 3 bases, with 7 bases remaining between them. CDR3: CASSPQYTEAFF. As DNA, the CDR3 is TGTGCCAGCAGTCCTCAGTACACTGAAGCTTTCTTT.

This clone was seen a single time. The chain uses TRBV6-2 or TRBV6-3 and TRBJ2-1; 7 bases map to TRBD2. Losses at the gene ends were 5 bases for V and 7 bases for J; bases not matched to a gene: 11. The length of the CDR3 is 15 residues. CDR1 and CDR2 from the germline V gene are MNHEY and SVGEGT. The DNA of the CDR3 is TGTGCCAGCAGTCCGACTAGCAGGGAACGGAATGAGCAGTTCTTC. Translating it yields CASSPTSRERNEQFF.

The V and J genes are TRBV7-3 and TRBJ2-1; TRBD1 agrees at 9 bases. The germline V gene encodes CDR1 SGHTA and CDR2 FQGTGA. After removal of 5 bases from V and 7 bases from J, the junction contained 6 bases not matched to a gene. The CDR3 totals 14 residues. CDR3 amino acids: CASSIQGAGNEQFF. The CDR3 DNA reads TGTGCCAGCAGCATACAGGGGGCCGGGAATGAGCAGTTCTTC.

The chain has TRBV7-8 and TRBJ2-7, with D perhaps matching TRBD2 (5 bases). The germline V gene encodes CDR1 SGHVS and CDR2 FQNEAQ. The V and J ends lost 2 bases and 5 bases respectively, with 16 bases between them. CDR3 length: 15 residues. The CDR3 sequence is CASSLQEVGSHEQYF. The CDR3 DNA follows: TGTGCCAGCAGCTTACAAGAGGTAGGGAGCCACGAGCAGTACTTC.

This chain connects TRBV5-6 to TRBJ2-7; a possible D gene is TRBD2 (5 bases). The CDR3 is made up of 16 amino acids. V was pared by 4 bases and J by 2 bases, with 19 bases between. CDR1 is SGHDT and CDR2 is YYEEEE in the germline V gene. The CDR3 region has the DNA TGTGCCAGCAGCCGCGAGGGCCTTAGGATCGCCTACGAGCAGTACTTC. It encodes CASSREGLRIAYEQYF.

This rearrangement joins TRBV27 to TRBJ1-5; TRBD1 aligns across 9 bases. Germline-derived CDR1 and CDR2 are MNHEY and SMNVEV (reference sequence). The CDR3 extends over 18 amino acids. V dropped 10 bases and J dropped 0; count of bases not matched to a gene: 16. The DNA of the CDR3 is TGTGCCACCCGGAGGACAGGGGACTTGTATAGTAGCAATCAGCCCCAGCATTTT. This codes for CATRRTGDLYSSNQPQHF.

The rearrangement links TRBV27 to TRBJ1-6; D uncertain. The germline CDR1 and CDR2 sequences are MNHEY and SMNVEV (reference sequence). The CDR3 runs 14 residues. V gave up 6 bases and J gave up 6 bases, with 12 bases separating them. The CDR3 region has the DNA TGTGCCAGCAGAGTAACGGGTTCTAATTCACCCCTCCACTTT. Translation gives CASRVTGSNSPLHF.

J is TRBJ1-1 and V is TRBV5-1; D call uncertain. The CDR3 consists of 14 residues. The V gene lost 4 bases and the J gene lost 4 bases, with 14 bases spanning the gap. CDR1 and CDR2 (germline): SGHRS, YFSETQ. The CDR3 DNA sequence: TGCGCCAGCAGCCCCCAGACTTCGGGCACTGAAGCTTTCTTT. As protein: CASSPQTSGTEAFF.

V and J are TRBV19 and TRBJ1-1, with D perhaps matching TRBD1 (5 bases). There are 14 residues in the CDR3. Germline assignment: CDR1 LNHDA and CDR2 SQIVND (reference sequence). The V and J ends lost 6 bases and 6 bases respectively, with 17 bases between them. The CDR3 DNA follows: TGTGCCAGTAGCCCAGACAGAGGTTTATCTGAAGCTTTCTTT. This translates into CASSPDRGLSEAFF.

The rearrangement uses TRBV7-2 and TRBJ1-1; no clear D. This CDR3 comprises 15 residues. Germline V gives CDR1 SGHTA, CDR2 FQGNSA. Trimming removed 1 base from V and 0 bases from J, with 9 bases in between. The CDR3: CASSLDPDMNTEAFF. In DNA, the CDR3 is TGTGCCAGCAGCTTAGATCCAGACATGAACACTGAAGCTTTCTTT.

This clone was recorded only once. This chain connects TRBV27 to TRBJ1-3; TRBD1 might be the D (5 bases). In germline, CDR1 is MNHEY, CDR2 SMNVEV (reference sequence). CDR3 length: 13 residues. Trimming cost V 4 bases and J 2 bases, with 6 bases left between them. CDR3 DNA sequence: TGTGCCAGCAGTTCGGGACCTGGAAACACCATATATTTT. Translating it yields CASSSGPGNTIYF.

The chain is built from TRBV6-1 and TRBJ1-3; D is unclear. CDR3 size: 15 residues. CDR1 MNHNS and CDR2 SASEGT come from the germline V gene. The ends were cut back, 2 bases at V and 0 bases at J, with 8 bases in the middle. In DNA, the CDR3 is TGTGCCAGCAGTGAAAAGGATTCCTCTGGAAACACCATATATTTT. The encoded protein is CASSEKDSSGNTIYF.